The 3 T cell receptor beta chains below were found in one sample sequenced in a study of cytomegalovirus exposure and HLA in healthy donors. The primer mix had 60 Vbeta and 13 Jbeta primers. Method: immunoSEQ multiplex PCR; TCRdb's copy keeps in-frame clones and lacks some. The top ten clones hold about 1.6% of a sample with fewer than 70,000 clones, approximately 83% of them seen once. Sample: PBMCs. These receptors were collected from a human donor in good health.

The rearrangement links TRBV28 to TRBJ2-3; 10 nucleotides line up with TRBD2. The CDR3 runs to 19 residues. Germline V lookup: CDR1 MDHEN, CDR2 SYDVKM. V gave up 6 bases and J gave up 0 bases; unmatched junction bases: 15. The CDR3 bases are TGTGCCAGCAGCCTGAAGCGGGAGGGATTATATATTAGCACAGATACGCAGTATTTT. Amino acids: CASSLKREGLYISTDTQYF.

V gene TRBV6-1 combines with J gene TRBJ2-7; 7 bases fit TRBD2. Germline CDR1 MNHNS, CDR2 SASEGT. The junction had 6 bases not matched to a gene; V was cut back by 4 bases and J by 3 bases. The length of the CDR3 is 14 residues. The CDR3 sequence is CASSVDQRGYEQYF. As DNA, the CDR3 is TGTGCCAGCAGTGTGGACCAGCGGGGCTACGAGCAGTACTTC.

The V and J genes are TRBV5-4 and TRBJ2-7, with D perhaps TRBD1 (6 bases). Trimming stripped 4 bases from V and 7 bases from J, with 15 bases between. CDR3 length: 13 amino acids. Germline assignment: CDR1 SGHNT and CDR2 YYREEE (reference sequence). In nucleotides, the CDR3 is TGTGCCAGCAGCGACGCAGGGGCGCGGGAGCAGTACTTC. It is translated as CASSDAGAREQYF.